This entry features one TCR beta chain sequence. The antigen is undetermined. CDR1 GTSNPN and CDR2 SVGIG come from the germline V gene (reference sequence). Unmatched junction bases numbered 11, after V lost 5 bases and J lost 5 bases. The CDR3 covers 16 residues. This sample was included in a study of long-term antiretroviral therapy in people with HIV. Study-wide results and limits: Missing from the dataset were any data on ART adherence, viral resistance or therapy changes. HIV repertoires spanned tighter CDR3 length ranges than controls did.

At survey level, the immunoSEQ assay was run in its v3.0 version. Sequencing used immunoSEQ multiplex PCR; TCRdb keeps in-frame clones, though not all of them. The sample lists about 30,000 clones; over 85% were seen once. The source of this sequence is a man aged 35 to 55 with HIV. The sequenced sample was unsorted PBMCs, obtained 6.2 years after starting antiretroviral therapy. The rearrangement joins TRBV30 to TRBJ2-2; 10 bases match TRBD2. The CDR3 DNA follows: TGTGCCTGGTTGCCCCTAGCGGGAGTTAGAACCGGGGAGCTGTTTTTT. Its translation: CAWLPLAGVRTGELFF.